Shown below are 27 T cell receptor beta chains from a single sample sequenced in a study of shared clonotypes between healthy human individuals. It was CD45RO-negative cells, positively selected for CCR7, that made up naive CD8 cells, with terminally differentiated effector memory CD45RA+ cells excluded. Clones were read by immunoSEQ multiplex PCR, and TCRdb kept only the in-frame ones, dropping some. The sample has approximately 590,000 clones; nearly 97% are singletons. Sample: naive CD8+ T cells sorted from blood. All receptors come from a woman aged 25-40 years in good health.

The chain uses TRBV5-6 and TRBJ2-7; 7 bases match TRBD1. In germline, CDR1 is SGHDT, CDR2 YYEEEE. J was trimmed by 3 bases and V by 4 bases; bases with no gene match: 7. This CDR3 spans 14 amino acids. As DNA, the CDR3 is TGTGCCAGCAGCCACAGGGGAACCGGCTACGAGCAGTACTTC. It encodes CASSHRGTGYEQYF. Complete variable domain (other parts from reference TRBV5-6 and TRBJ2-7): DAGVTQSPTHLIKTRGQQVTLRCSPKSGHDTVSWYQQALGQGPQFIFQYYEEEERQRGNFPDRFSGHQFPNYSSELNVNALLLGDSALYLCASSHRGTGYEQYFGPGTRLTVT.

In DNA form, the CDR3 reads TGTGCCAGCAGTTTAAGTGGCCAGCCCCTCTACTACGAGCAGTACTTC. It encodes CASSLSGQPLYYEQYF. The gene calls are TRBV27 and TRBJ2-5; the D is unclear. Matching the DNA end better, TRBJ2-7 makes the J call doubtful. Germline V CDR1 and CDR2: MNHEY, SMNVEV (reference sequence). The CDR3 loop spans 16 amino acids.

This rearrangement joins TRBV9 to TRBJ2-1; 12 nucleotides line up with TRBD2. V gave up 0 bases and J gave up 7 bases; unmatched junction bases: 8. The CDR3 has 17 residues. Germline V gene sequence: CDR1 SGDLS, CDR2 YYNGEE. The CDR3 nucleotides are TGTGCCAGCAGCGTAGGAGCTAGCGGGAGGGCCTGGAATGAGCAGTTCTTC. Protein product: CASSVGASGRAWNEQFF.

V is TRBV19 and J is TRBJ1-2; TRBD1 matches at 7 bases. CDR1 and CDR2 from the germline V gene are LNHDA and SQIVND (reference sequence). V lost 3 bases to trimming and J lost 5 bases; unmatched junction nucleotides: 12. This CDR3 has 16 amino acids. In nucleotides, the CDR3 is TGTGCCAGTAGTATTCGGCGGGACAGAACTCGGTATGGCTACACCTTC. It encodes CASSIRRDRTRYGYTF.

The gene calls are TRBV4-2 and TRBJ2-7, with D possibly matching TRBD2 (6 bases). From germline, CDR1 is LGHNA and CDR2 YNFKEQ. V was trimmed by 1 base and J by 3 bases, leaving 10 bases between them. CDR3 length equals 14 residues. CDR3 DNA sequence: TGTGCCAGCAGCCAAGCTCCGACTAGCTACGAGCAGTACTTC. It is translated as CASSQAPTSYEQYF.

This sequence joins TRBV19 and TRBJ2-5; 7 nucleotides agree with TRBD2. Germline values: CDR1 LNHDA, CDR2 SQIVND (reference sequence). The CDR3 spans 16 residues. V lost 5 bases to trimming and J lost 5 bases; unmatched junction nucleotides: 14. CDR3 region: CASSATVGDYGETQYF. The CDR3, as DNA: TGTGCCAGTAGTGCTACGGTGGGGGACTACGGGGAGACCCAGTACTTC.

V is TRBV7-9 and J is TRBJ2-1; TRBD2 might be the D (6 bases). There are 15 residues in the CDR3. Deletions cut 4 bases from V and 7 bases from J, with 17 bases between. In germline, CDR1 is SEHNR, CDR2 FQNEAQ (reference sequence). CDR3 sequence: CASSSPRGGQNEQFF. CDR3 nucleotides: TGTGCCAGCAGCTCCCCCCGGGGAGGACAAAATGAGCAGTTCTTC.

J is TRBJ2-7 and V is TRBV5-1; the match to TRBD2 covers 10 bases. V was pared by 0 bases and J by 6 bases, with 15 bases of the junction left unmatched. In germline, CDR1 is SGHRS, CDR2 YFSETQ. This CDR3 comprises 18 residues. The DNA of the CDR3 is TGCGCCAGCAGCTTGGAGTGGCTAGCGGGGGTCCGTGGCGGCGAGCAGTACTTC. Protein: CASSLEWLAGVRGGEQYF.

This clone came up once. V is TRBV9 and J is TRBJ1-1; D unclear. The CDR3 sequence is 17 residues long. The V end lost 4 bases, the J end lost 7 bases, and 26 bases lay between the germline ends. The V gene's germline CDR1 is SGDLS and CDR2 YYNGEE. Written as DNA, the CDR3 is TGTGCCAGCAGCCCACGATCCATAGTTTTGGAAGGGAATGAAGCTTTCTTT. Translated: CASSPRSIVLEGNEAFF.

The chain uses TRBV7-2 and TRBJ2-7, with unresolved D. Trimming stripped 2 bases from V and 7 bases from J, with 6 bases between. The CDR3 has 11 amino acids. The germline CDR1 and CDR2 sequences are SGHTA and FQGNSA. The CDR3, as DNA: TGTGCCAGCAGCTTATCCGGGGAGCAGTACTTC. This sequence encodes CASSLSGEQYF.

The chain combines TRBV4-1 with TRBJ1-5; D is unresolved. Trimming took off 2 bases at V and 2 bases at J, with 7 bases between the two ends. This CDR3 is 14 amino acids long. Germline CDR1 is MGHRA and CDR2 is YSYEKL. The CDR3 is CASSQMEGNQPQHF. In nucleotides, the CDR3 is TGCGCCAGCAGCCAAATGGAGGGCAATCAGCCCCAGCATTTT.

The DNA of the CDR3 is TGTGCCAGCAGCTTAGCAGGGATGGGCCTAGAAAAACTGTTTTTT. It codes for CASSLAGMGLEKLFF. V is TRBV7-9 and J is TRBJ1-4; D not resolved. CDR1 is SEHNR and CDR2 is FQNEAQ in the germline V gene (reference sequence). Trimming pared 0 bases from V and 8 bases from J, leaving 13 bases between. This CDR3 region has 15 residues.

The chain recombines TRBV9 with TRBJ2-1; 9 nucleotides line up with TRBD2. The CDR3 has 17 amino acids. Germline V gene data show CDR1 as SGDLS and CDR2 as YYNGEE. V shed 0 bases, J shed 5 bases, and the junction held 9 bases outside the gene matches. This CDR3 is CASSVEWSSGENNEQFF. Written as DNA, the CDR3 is TGTGCCAGCAGCGTAGAATGGTCTAGCGGGGAAAACAATGAGCAGTTCTTC.

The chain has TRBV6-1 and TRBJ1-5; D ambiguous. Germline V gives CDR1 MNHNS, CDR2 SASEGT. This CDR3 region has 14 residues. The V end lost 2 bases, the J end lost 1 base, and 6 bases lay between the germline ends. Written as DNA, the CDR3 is TGTGCCAGCAGTGAAAGGTACAGCAATCAGCCCCAGCATTTT. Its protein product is CASSERYSNQPQHF.

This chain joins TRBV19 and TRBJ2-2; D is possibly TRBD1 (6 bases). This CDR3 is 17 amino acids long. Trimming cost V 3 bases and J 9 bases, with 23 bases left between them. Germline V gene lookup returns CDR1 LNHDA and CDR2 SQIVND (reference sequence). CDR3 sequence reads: CASSIAGRPMGARELFF. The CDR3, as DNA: TGTGCCAGTAGTATCGCGGGCCGCCCGATGGGGGCCAGGGAGCTGTTTTTT.

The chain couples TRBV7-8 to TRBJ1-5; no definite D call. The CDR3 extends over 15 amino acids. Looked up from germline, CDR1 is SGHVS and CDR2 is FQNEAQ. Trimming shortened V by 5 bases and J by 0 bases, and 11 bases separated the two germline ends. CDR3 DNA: TGTGCCAGCAGCCCGGGCCTCCTTAGCAATCAGCCCCAGCATTTT. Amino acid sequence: CASSPGLLSNQPQHF.

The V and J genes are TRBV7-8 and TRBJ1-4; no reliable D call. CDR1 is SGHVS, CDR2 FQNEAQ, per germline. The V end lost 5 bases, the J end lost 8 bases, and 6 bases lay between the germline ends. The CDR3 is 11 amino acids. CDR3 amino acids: CASSLREKLFF. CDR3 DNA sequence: TGTGCCAGCAGCCTCAGGGAAAAACTGTTTTTT.

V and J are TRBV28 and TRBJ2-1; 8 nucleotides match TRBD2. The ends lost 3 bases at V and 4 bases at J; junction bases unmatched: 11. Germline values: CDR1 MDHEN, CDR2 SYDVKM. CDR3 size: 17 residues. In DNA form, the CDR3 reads TGTGCCAGCAGTTTTGGTTCCACTAGCGGAGGATACAATGAGCAGTTCTTC. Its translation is CASSFGSTSGGYNEQFF.

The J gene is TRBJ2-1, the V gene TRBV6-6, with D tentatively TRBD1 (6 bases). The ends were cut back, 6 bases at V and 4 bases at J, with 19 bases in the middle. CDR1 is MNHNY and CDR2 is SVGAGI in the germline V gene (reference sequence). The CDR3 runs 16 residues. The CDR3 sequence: CASSYHLGALYNEQFF. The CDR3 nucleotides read TGTGCCAGCAGCTACCACCTGGGGGCCCTATACAATGAGCAGTTCTTC.

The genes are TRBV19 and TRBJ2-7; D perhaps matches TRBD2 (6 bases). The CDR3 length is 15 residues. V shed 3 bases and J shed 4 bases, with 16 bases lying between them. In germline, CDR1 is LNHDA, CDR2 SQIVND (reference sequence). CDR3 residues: CASSIGQGGRYEQYF. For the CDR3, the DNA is TGTGCCAGTAGTATTGGGCAGGGAGGAAGATACGAGCAGTACTTC.

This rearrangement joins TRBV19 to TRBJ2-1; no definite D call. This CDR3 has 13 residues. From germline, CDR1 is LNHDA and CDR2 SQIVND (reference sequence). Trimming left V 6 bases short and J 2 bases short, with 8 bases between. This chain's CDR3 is CASRRRAYNEQFF. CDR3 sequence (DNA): TGTGCCAGTAGAAGAAGGGCCTACAATGAGCAGTTCTTC.

In DNA, the CDR3 is TGTGCCAGCAGCCATTGGACCACAGACTACGAGCAGTACTTC. This codes for CASSHWTTDYEQYF. The chain joins TRBV14 to TRBJ2-7; D remains ambiguous. Germline assignment: CDR1 SGHDN and CDR2 FVKESK. This CDR3 has 14 amino acids. V was shortened by 3 bases and J by 3 bases, with 12 bases between the two germline ends.

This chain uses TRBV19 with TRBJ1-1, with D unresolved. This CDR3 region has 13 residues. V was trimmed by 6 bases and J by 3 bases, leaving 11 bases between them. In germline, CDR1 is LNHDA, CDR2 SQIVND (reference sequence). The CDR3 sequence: CASRNGGDTEAFF. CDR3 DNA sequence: TGTGCCAGTAGAAACGGCGGGGACACTGAAGCTTTCTTT.

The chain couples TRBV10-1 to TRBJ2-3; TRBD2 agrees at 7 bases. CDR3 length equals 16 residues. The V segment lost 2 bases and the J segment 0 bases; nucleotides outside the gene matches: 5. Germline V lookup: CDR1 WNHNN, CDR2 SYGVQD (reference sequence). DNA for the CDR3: TGCGCCAGCAGTGAGATATTCGGGAGGAGCACAGATACGCAGTATTTT. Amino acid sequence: CASSEIFGRSTDTQYF.

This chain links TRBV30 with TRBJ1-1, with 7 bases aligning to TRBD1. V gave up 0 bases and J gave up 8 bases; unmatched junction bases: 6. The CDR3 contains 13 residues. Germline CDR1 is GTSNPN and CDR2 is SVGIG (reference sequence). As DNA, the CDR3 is TGTGCCTGGAGTGTACCCGGGACAGCAGAAGCTTTCTTT. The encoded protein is CAWSVPGTAEAFF.

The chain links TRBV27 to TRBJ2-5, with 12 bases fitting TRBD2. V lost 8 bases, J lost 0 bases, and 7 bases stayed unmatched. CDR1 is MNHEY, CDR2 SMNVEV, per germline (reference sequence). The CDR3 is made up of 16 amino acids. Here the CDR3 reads CASRLGTSGYQETQYF. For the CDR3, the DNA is TGTGCCAGCCGACTGGGGACTAGCGGGTACCAAGAGACCCAGTACTTC.

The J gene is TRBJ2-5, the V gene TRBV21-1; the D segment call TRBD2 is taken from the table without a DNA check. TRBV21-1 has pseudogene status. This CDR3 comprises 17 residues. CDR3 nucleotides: TGTGCCAGCAGCAAAGTTCGCGGCCCACCGGGCCAAGAGACCCAGTACTTC. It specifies CASSKVRGPPGQETQYF.